A single sample gave rise to the 23 T cell receptor beta chains below, sequenced in a study of tumor and adjacent non-tumor tissue in lung cancer. Three rounds of nested PCR, following a modified ARM-PCR protocol, produced the TCRbeta library. TCRdb re-analysed the multiplex PCR reads in MiXCR, keeping a single row per CDR3 protein. Here the sample spans approximately 150,000 distinct CDR3 sequences, roughly 66% being singletons. The template was RNA from unsorted bulk tissue. Sequenced sample: lung tumor tissue. These receptors originate from a man aged 55 to 69 with small cell lung cancer.

To note about this clonotype: The CDR3 does not close with the conserved phenylalanine or tryptophan, likely indicating a read error. The V and J genes are TRBV7-8 and TRBJ2-7; 8 nucleotides align to TRBD2. CDR3 length: 18 residues. Trimming removed 1 base from V and 0 bases from J; junction bases left unmatched: 11. The germline V gene encodes CDR1 SGHVS and CDR2 FQNEAQ. The CDR3 loop is CASSLVLKGLAGSYEQYL. CDR3 sequence (DNA): TGTGCCAGCAGCTTAGTGCTAAAGGGGCTAGCGGGCTCCTACGAGCAGTACTTA.

This chain joins TRBV6-1 and TRBJ2-1; D not resolved. Germline V gene lookup returns CDR1 MNHNS and CDR2 SASEGT. The CDR3 consists of 13 residues. V was shortened by 1 base and J by 15 bases, with 16 bases between the two germline ends. The CDR3: CASSEVISNKRFF. CDR3 nucleotide sequence: TGTGCCAGCAGTGAAGTGATTTCTAATAAGCGGTTCTTC.

As for this clonotype: An end of the junction differs from the germline gene, which may be a read error. The chain is built from TRBV12-3 or TRBV12-4 and TRBJ2-2, with D tentatively TRBD1 or TRBD2 (6 bases each). This CDR3 is built from 13 residues. DNA for the CDR3: TGTGCCAGCAGGGAACAGGGTACCGGGGGGCTGTTTTTT. It codes for CASREQGTGGLFF.

For this clonotype: The junction does not match germline at one end; this may be a read error. The CDR3 bases are TGTGCCAGCAGCTTTGGGGGGCAAGAGACCCGGTACTTC. This gives the protein CASSFGGQETRYF. This chain links TRBV13 with TRBJ2-5; D is possibly TRBD1 or TRBD2 (6 bases each). Germline-derived CDR1 and CDR2 are PRHDT and FYEKMQ (reference sequence). CDR3 size: 13 residues. Full variable domain (missing parts from reference TRBV13 and TRBJ2-5): AAGVIQSPRHLIKEKRETATLKCYPIPRHDTVYWYQQGPGQDPQFLISFYEKMQSDKGSIPDRFSAQQFSDYHSELNMSSLELGDSALYFCASSFGGQETRYFGPGTRLLVL.

This clonotype was counted at least ten times. The CDR3 region is CASSQNLREQFF. The CDR3 DNA sequence: TGCGCCAGCAGCCAAAACCTTCGAGAGCAGTTCTTC. The rearrangement joins TRBV5-1 to TRBJ2-1; D is undetermined. The V end lost 4 bases, the J end lost 10 bases, and 12 bases lay between the germline ends. CDR3 length equals 12 residues. Germline CDR1 reads SGHRS; CDR2 reads YFSETQ.

In the case of this clonotype: A junction end diverges from the germline sequence, so it may reflect a read error. The genes are TRBV20-1 and TRBJ2-3; 8 nucleotides agree with TRBD1. The CDR3 spans 15 residues. CDR1 DFQATT and CDR2 SNEGSKA come from the germline V gene (reference sequence). This chain's CDR3 is CSANPWTGNTDTQFF. The CDR3 DNA is TGCAGTGCTAATCCCTGGACAGGGAATACAGATACGCAGTTTTTT.

The V gene is TRBV4-1, the J gene TRBJ2-4; 7 bases are shared with TRBD1. V trimming: 0 bases; J trimming: 3 bases; junction bases outside the gene matches: 5. CDR3 size: 16 residues. Germline CDR1 and CDR2: MGHRA and YSYEKL. CDR3 DNA: TGCGCCAGCAGCCAAGAACAGGGGCACCTCAAAAACATTCAGTACTTC. Translated, it gives CASSQEQGHLKNIQYF.

Of note for this clonotype: A read error may be the cause here, since a much bigger clone is one base away. J is TRBJ2-2 and V is TRBV12-3 or TRBV12-4, with 9 bases aligning to TRBD1. V lost 9 bases and J lost 2; bases outside the gene matches: 4. The CDR3 consists of 14 residues. The CDR3 region is CARKQGANTGELFF. CDR3 nucleotide sequence: TGTGCCAGAAAACAGGGGGCAAACACCGGGGAGCTGTTTTTT.

This clonotype was detected only a few times. The chain has TRBV12-3 or TRBV12-4 and TRBJ2-6; D unclear. The V end was cut by 4 bases, the J end by 0 bases, with 7 bases between. CDR3 length: 15 amino acids. CDR3 protein: CASSSRSSGANVLTF. The CDR3 nucleotides are TGTGCCAGCAGTTCAAGGTCCTCTGGGGCCAACGTCCTGACTTTC.

To note about this clonotype: At one boundary the junction diverges from the germline segment, which might be a read error. This chain joins TRBV5-5 and TRBJ1-1; TRBD1 is a possible D gene (5 bases). Germline CDR1 SGHKS, CDR2 YYEKEE (reference sequence). The CDR3 loop spans 17 amino acids. In DNA, the CDR3 is TGTGCCAGCAGCTTGTTTATCTCGGGACGGGTAAACATTGAAGCTTTCTTT. Its protein is CASSLFISGRVNIEAFF.

This clonotype is medium-sized by share. The chain recombines TRBV11-2 with TRBJ1-5; D gene ambiguous. The V end lost 4 bases, the J end lost 5 bases, and 15 bases lay between the germline ends. In germline, CDR1 is SGHAT, CDR2 FQNNGV. The CDR3 loop spans 15 amino acids. The CDR3 DNA follows: TGTGCCAGCAGCTCGGGTGCGACAACCGATCAGCCCCAGCATTTT. Translated, it gives CASSSGATTDQPQHF.

For this clonotype: A much larger clone lies a single base off, so this may be a read error. This chain links TRBV12-3 or TRBV12-4 with TRBJ2-1; D gene uncertain. The CDR3 loop spans 14 amino acids. As DNA, the CDR3 is TGTGCCACCATGGATCGGTCGCCCTACAATGAGCGGTTCTTC. Its translation: CATMDRSPYNERFF.

The chain links TRBV28 to TRBJ2-1; D might be TRBD2 (6 bases). This CDR3 contains 13 residues. The germline V gene has CDR1 MDHEN and CDR2 SYDVKM. With 4 bases removed from V and 9 bases from J, the gap between germline ends came to 13 bases. CDR3 in DNA: TGTGCCAGCAGTTCGGGGAGGATCAGTGAGCAGTTCTTC. This gives the protein CASSSGRISEQFF.

This clonotype is a singleton in its sample. Compared with germline, one end of the junction differs, possibly owing to a read error. The rearrangement uses TRBV20-1 and TRBJ2-3; 7 nucleotides align to TRBD2. Per the germline V gene, CDR1 is DFQATT and CDR2 is SNEGSKA (reference sequence). The CDR3 runs to 14 residues. CDR3 bases: TGCAGTGCGGTAAGCGGACTAGTTCTAGATACCCAGTATTTT. Translated: CSAVSGLVLDTQYF.

This clonotype was observed at least ten times. The junction differs from germline at one of its ends, possibly a read error. This sequence joins TRBV20-1 and TRBJ1-3; 8 bases match TRBD1. Germline-derived CDR1 and CDR2 are DFQATT and SNEGSKA (reference sequence). CDR3 length equals 15 residues. In nucleotides, the CDR3 is TGCAGTGCTCGAACCGGGACAGGAACTGGAAACGCCATATATTTT. Protein sequence: CSARTGTGTGNAIYF.

About this clonotype: The germline gene is not matched at one end of the junction; a read error may be the cause. This chain joins TRBV20-1 and TRBJ2-1; D unclear. Germline V lookup: CDR1 DFQATT, CDR2 SNEGSKA (reference sequence). There are 11 residues in the CDR3. CDR3 region: CSACLVYELFF. DNA for the CDR3: TGCAGTGCCTGCTTGGTGTATGAGCTGTTCTTC.

To note about this clonotype: It is unclear where the CDR3 begins or ends on the DNA, so no DNA is shown, and the CDR3 is as TCRdb lists it. CDR3 region: CATSVQGARNYGCTF. The V and J genes are TRBV7-9 and TRBJ1-2; the table's D call of TRBD1 was not tested on the DNA. With termini counted, the CDR3 has 15 amino acids. Looked up from germline, CDR1 is SEHNR and CDR2 is FQNEAQ (reference sequence).

This clonotype was observed a handful of times. DNA of the CDR3: TGTGCCAGCAGGTATGACACGACTAGCAGACAAGAGACCCAGTACTTC. This sequence encodes CASRYDTTSRQETQYF. This rearrangement joins TRBV6-5 to TRBJ2-5; 7 bases match TRBD2. The J segment lost 2 bases and the V segment lost 6 bases, leaving 12 bases of the junction unmatched. Per the germline V gene, CDR1 is MNHEY and CDR2 is SVGAGI. The CDR3 extends over 16 amino acids.

The table lists this clonotype with a few counts. The chain recombines TRBV6-2 or TRBV6-3 with TRBJ2-7; D is unresolved. The CDR3 is 14 amino acids. Germline V lookup: CDR1 MNHEY, CDR2 SVGEGT. V gave up 10 bases and J gave up 1 base, with 17 bases separating them. CDR3 loop: CATSSPQVSYEQYF. CDR3 DNA: TGTGCCACCTCATCCCCTCAGGTATCCTACGAGCAGTACTTC.

Regarding this clonotype: A much larger clone sits a single nucleotide away, making a read error possible. The genes are TRBV6-5 and TRBJ2-1; unclear D gene. Germline assignment: CDR1 MNHEY and CDR2 SVGAGI. V lost 0 bases to trimming and J lost 3 bases, with 15 bases between them. This CDR3 is 17 amino acids long. As DNA, the CDR3 is TGTGCCAGCAGTTACTCCACCAACTTCCCCTTCTACAATGAGCAGTTCTTC. Protein sequence: CASSYSTNFPFYNEQFF.

In the case of this clonotype: A much larger clonotype is one base distant, so this may be a read error. This chain connects TRBV20-1 to TRBJ2-7; 9 bases agree with TRBD2. Germline lookup yields CDR1 DFQATT and CDR2 SNEGSKA (reference sequence). The CDR3 length is 14 residues. Trimming cost V 6 bases and J 5 bases; bases outside gene matches: 11. The CDR3 spells CSAKDSGSFNEQYF. CDR3 sequence (DNA): TGCAGTGCAAAAGATAGCGGGAGCTTCAACGAGCAGTACTTC.

This clonotype has more than one count but fewer than ten. A much larger clone differs from this one at a single base, so this may be a read error. The rearrangement joins TRBV20-1 to TRBJ2-5; TRBD1 agrees at 9 bases. The germline gives CDR1 DFQATT, CDR2 SNEGSKA (reference sequence). This CDR3 spans 14 amino acids. The CDR3 region is CSAAKDRGQGTQYF. As DNA, the CDR3 is TGCAGTGCCGCTAAGGACAGGGGTCAAGGGACCCAGTACTTC.

This chain connects TRBV6-5 to TRBJ2-5, with D possibly matching TRBD1 (5 bases). Germline CDR1 and CDR2: MNHEY and SVGAGI. CDR3 size: 14 residues. The CDR3 nucleotides read TGTACAACCAGCTTACAGGTTTTTGGGGAGACCCAGTACTTC. Protein product: CTTSLQVFGETQYF.